Listed here is a single T cell receptor (beta chain). Antigen: not known. The data stem from a study of PD-1 blockade in classical Hodgkin lymphoma. Whole-study findings and limits: Baseline TCR diversity was reportedly lower in newly diagnosed patients than in healthy donors. It was reported as lower still in relapsed/refractory patients.

Trimming left V 0 bases short and J 3 bases short, with 12 bases between. Germline-derived CDR1 and CDR2 are MNHEY and SMNVEV (reference sequence). The CDR3 covers 15 residues. Relapse was seen in all patients after autologous stem cell transplantation, and brentuximab vedotin exposure was variable. Complete response, partial response or progressive disease constituted the best responses recorded. Profiled with immunoSEQ multiplex PCR; TCRdb holds only in-frame clones, not every one. The sample lists roughly 47,000 clones, 60% to 85% seen once, with around 22% in the top ten. This sample comprised peripheral blood mononuclear cells (PBMCs), obtained before the second cycle of nivolumab. This chain joins TRBV27 and TRBJ2-7; D is possibly TRBD1 (5 bases). The source is a human donor with classical Hodgkin lymphoma. The CDR3 reads CASSLSARAGYEQYF. CDR3 nucleotide sequence: TGTGCCAGCAGTTTATCAGCCAGGGCTGGCTACGAGCAGTACTTC.